The 8 T cell receptor beta chains presented below share a single source sample, sequenced in a study of early T cells in non-severe SARS-CoV-2 infection. TCRdb independently ran MiXCR on the 5' RACE reads; one entry per CDR3 protein. The sample lists about 60,000 distinct CDR3 sequences, more than 8.5% occurring once. The sequenced sample was whole blood. The receptors were sampled from an adult who was a healthcare worker with PCR-confirmed SARS-CoV-2 infection or an uninfected control (not recorded which).

The sample holds a few counts of this clonotype. The chain links TRBV5-1 to TRBJ2-5, with D possibly called TRBD1 or TRBD2 (5 bases each). The CDR3 extends over 15 amino acids. The germline V and J ends were trimmed by 3 bases and 3 bases, with 15 bases remaining between them. Germline CDR1 and CDR2: SGHRS and YFSETQ. The CDR3 nucleotides read TGCGCCAGCAGCTCCGGACCTGTGGGGGAAGAGACCCAGTACTTC. It yields the protein CASSSGPVGEETQYF.

This clonotype has ten or more counts. The genes are TRBV29-1 and TRBJ2-1; D may be TRBD1 or TRBD2 (6 bases each). The germline V and J ends were trimmed by 4 bases and 8 bases, with 18 bases remaining between them. This CDR3 contains 14 residues. The germline V gene has CDR1 SQVTM and CDR2 ANQGSEA. CDR3 amino acids: CSVGARKRGDEQFF. CDR3 bases: TGCAGCGTTGGGGCGCGGAAAAGGGGGGATGAGCAGTTCTTC.

The genes are TRBV29-1 and TRBJ2-3, with TRBD2 matching over 9 bases. V was pared by 1 base and J by 4 bases, with 6 bases of the junction left unmatched. CDR1 and CDR2 from the germline V gene are SQVTM and ANQGSEA. The CDR3 runs 15 residues. CDR3 sequence reads: CSVEVRAGGPDTQYF. The DNA for the CDR3 is TGCAGCGTTGAAGTTCGAGCGGGAGGACCAGATACGCAGTATTTT.

This clonotype was recorded at least ten times. The V gene is TRBV7-9, the J gene TRBJ2-3, with 7 bases matching TRBD1. The CDR3 has 13 residues. Losses at the gene ends were 6 bases for V and 9 bases for J; bases not matched to a gene: 9. Germline-derived CDR1 and CDR2 are SEHNR and FQNEAQ (reference sequence). In DNA, the CDR3 is TGTGCCAGCAGATCAACTGGGACAGCAACGCAGTATTTT. Amino acid sequence: CASRSTGTATQYF.

In its sample, this clonotype was seen many times. This chain uses TRBV25-1 with TRBJ2-1; D is unresolved. Germline V gene sequence: CDR1 MGHDK, CDR2 SYGVNS. Between the trimmed V and J ends, which lost 1 base and 7 bases, there was a span of 8 bases. The CDR3 totals 13 residues. The CDR3 loop reads CASSEWMGNEQFF. The CDR3 nucleotides are TGTGCCAGCAGTGAATGGATGGGGAATGAGCAGTTCTTC.

This rearrangement joins TRBV6-5 to TRBJ1-2, with 10 positions matching TRBD1. CDR3 length: 14 residues. Germline CDR1 reads MNHEY; CDR2 reads SVGAGI. V gave up 7 bases and J gave up 4 bases; unmatched junction bases: 6. The CDR3 loop reads CASKLGQGIYGYTF. The CDR3 DNA follows: TGTGCCAGCAAATTGGGACAGGGGATCTATGGCTACACCTTC.

The rearrangement joins TRBV6-2 or TRBV6-3 to TRBJ2-5; 10 bases map to TRBD2. CDR3 size: 15 residues. V was clipped by 0 bases and J by 5 bases; unmatched bases: 3. Per the germline V gene, CDR1 is MNHEY and CDR2 is SVGEGT. The CDR3 protein is CASSYSASGSETQYF. Here the CDR3 DNA reads TGTGCCAGCAGTTACTCGGCTAGCGGGAGTGAGACCCAGTACTTC.

This clonotype was picked up a small number of times. The chain combines TRBV19 with TRBJ2-4; possibly TRBD2 for D (6 bases). The CDR3 has 15 residues. Germline values: CDR1 LNHDA, CDR2 SQIVND (reference sequence). V gave up 7 bases and J gave up 4 bases, with 17 bases separating them. The CDR3 spells CASTRGGDLKNIQYF. CDR3 DNA sequence: TGTGCCAGTACCCGGGGAGGAGATCTAAAAAACATTCAGTACTTC.